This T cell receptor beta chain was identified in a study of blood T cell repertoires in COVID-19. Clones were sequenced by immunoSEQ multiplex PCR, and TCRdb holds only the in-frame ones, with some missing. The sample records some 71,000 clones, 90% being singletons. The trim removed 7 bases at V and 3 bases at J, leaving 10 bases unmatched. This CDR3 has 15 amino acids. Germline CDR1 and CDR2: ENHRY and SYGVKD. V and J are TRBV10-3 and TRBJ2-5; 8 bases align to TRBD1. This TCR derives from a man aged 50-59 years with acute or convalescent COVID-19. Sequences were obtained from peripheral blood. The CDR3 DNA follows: TGTGCCATCATGGCGTCCGGACAGGGAAAAGAGACCCAGTACTTC. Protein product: CAIMASGQGKETQYF.